The T cell receptor beta chain under discussion was sequenced for a study of CD8 T cells in Susac syndrome (dated by TCRdb to about 2019). Describing the broader study: Of the Susac syndrome patients who were sequenced, roughly eight were in clinical remission while six had clinically active disease. Susac syndrome patients were therapy-naive, on corticosteroids (some also receiving IVIg), or on IVIg alone at blood withdrawal. Repertoire sequencing was used to test whether CD8+ T cell activation and differentiation in Susac syndrome was antigen driven. General findings and caveats noted by the study authors: The number of individuals in the TCR sequencing and HLA analysis was acknowledged as relatively small. The CD4+ T cell repertoire of patients with Susac syndrome showed no detectable clonal expansion.

For CDR1 and CDR2, the germline V gene lists MGHRA and YSYEKL. Reading from cysteine to phenylalanine, the CDR3 counts 14 amino acids. Just CDR3 DNA is preserved here, 42 bases in frame from base 1. Concerning this clonotype: Its antigen has not been determined. One end of the junction is discordant with germline, which a read error may explain.

High-throughput TCR beta sequencing profiled peripheral blood CD8+ and CD4+ T cells from healthy donors, Susac syndrome patients and multiple sclerosis patients. Susac syndrome patients met recently defined diagnostic criteria for definite or probable disease. Bulk CD8+ and CD4+ T cells were purified magnetically by negative isolation, whereas CD8+ TEMRA cells were enriched by FACS. Blood was drawn into EDTA tubes, processed within 24 hours, and PBMCs were isolated by density gradient centrifugation. PBMCs intended for TCR sequencing were cryopreserved in liquid nitrogen and were subsequently thawed in a 37 degrees C water bath. Purity of sorted or isolated CD4+, CD8+ and CD8+ TEMRA cells was at least 90%. RNA was extracted using the RNeasy kit, and 0.5 to 1 microgram was reverse transcribed with random hexamers. TCR beta CDR3 regions were amplified with the immunoSEQ multiplex PCR assay covering 54 Vbeta and 13 Jbeta segments. Bias from PCR amplification was corrected by using a synthetic template baseline for primer optimization and for computational correction. The study's own analysis went as follows. Reads were assigned to V, D and J genes according to IMGT and analyzed in immunoSEQ Analyzer, with only productive sequences retained. Clonality was computed as one minus Shannon entropy normalized by log2 of the number of productive unique sequences. For each patient and control, public and private clones were evaluated within the 100 most prevalent clones. Clones were defined as Susac-specific if absent from the healthy and MS cohorts, from 900 to 1,200 published viral clones and from other ImmuneACCESS disease sequences. TCRdb trimmed the raw reads at Q25, called clones with MiXCR and kept productive beta chains. Rows with one shared CDR3 protein collapse into an entry with the most common genes and DNA. TCRdb, not the original authors, processed these V and J calls. The sample table records 170,000 or so distinct CDR3 sequences; roughly 94% of these occur just once. The ten most abundant clones make up 0.099% of the sample.

This sequence originates from a human donor with Susac syndrome. Source material: CD4+ T cells from PBMCs. The sequence is built from TRBV4-1 and TRBJ2-5; a stretch of 7 junction bases matches TRBD2. In nucleotides, the sequence is TGCGCCAGCAGACAAGGACTAGTTAGCGAGACCCAGTACTTC. This yields the protein CASRQGLVSETQYF.